This entry lists 8 T cell receptor beta chains sequenced from one sample in a study of T cell repertoires in cytomegalovirus infection. These receptors have no known antigen. TCRdb called the reads again in MiXCR, with one record for every CDR3 protein. The sample lists approximately 730,000 distinct CDR3 sequences, about 28% occurring once. The source material was cultured CD8+ T cells from PBMCs, sampled from culture after CMV antigen stimulation. These receptors all come from a human donor in good health (CMV status not recorded). Some clones in this sample may be carry-over from other donors' samples.

V is TRBV18 and J is TRBJ1-2; 11 bases map to TRBD1. Trimming cost V 3 bases and J 3 bases; bases outside gene matches: 9. Germline V gene lookup returns CDR1 KGHSH and CDR2 LQKENI. The CDR3 covers 17 residues. As DNA, the CDR3 is TGTGCCAGCTCACCGTACCGGGACAGGGGGAATGACTATGGCTACACCTTC. Encoded protein: CASSPYRDRGNDYGYTF.

This clonotype was seen a few times. The V and J genes are TRBV7-6 and TRBJ1-1; no definite D call. Trimming shortened V by 5 bases and J by 0 bases, and 13 bases separated the two germline ends. The germline V gene has CDR1 SGHVS and CDR2 FNYEAQ. The CDR3 is made up of 15 amino acids. DNA for the CDR3: TGTGCCAGCAGCCAGAAAATCGGTCTGAACACTGAAGCTTTCTTT. This codes for CASSQKIGLNTEAFF.

The V gene is TRBV4-3, the J gene TRBJ1-5; perhaps TRBD1 as D (5 bases). V lost 0 bases, J lost 0 bases, and 9 bases lay in between. The V gene's germline CDR1 is LGHNA and CDR2 YSLEER. The CDR3 spans 16 residues. The CDR3 here is CASSQDAGSSNQPQHF. In nucleotides, the CDR3 is TGCGCCAGCAGCCAAGACGCAGGGTCTAGCAATCAGCCCCAGCATTTT.

This chain joins TRBV2 and TRBJ1-5; 9 nucleotides match TRBD1. The CDR3 runs 16 residues. J was trimmed by 5 bases and V by 7 bases; bases with no gene match: 12. Germline CDR1 and CDR2: SNHLY and FYNNEI. CDR3 sequence: CASMGAGTGRYQPQHF. As DNA, the CDR3 is TGTGCCAGCATGGGGGCCGGGACAGGGCGGTATCAGCCCCAGCATTTT.

This clonotype was recorded at least ten times. CDR3 DNA sequence: TGTGCCAGCAGTAAGGCCCTAGCGGGGAACTACAATGAGCAGTTCTTC. Translation: CASSKALAGNYNEQFF. This sequence joins TRBV6-6 and TRBJ2-1; 9 nucleotides line up with TRBD2. Trimming took 5 bases from V and 3 from J; bases not matched to a gene: 8. This CDR3 has 16 amino acids. Germline V CDR1 and CDR2: MNHNY, SVGAGI (reference sequence).

This clonotype was observed a handful of times. The J gene is TRBJ2-7, the V gene TRBV7-6, with D possibly matching TRBD2 (5 bases). The CDR3 loop spans 15 amino acids. Trimming removed 5 bases from V and 6 bases from J, with 20 bases in between. The germline V gene encodes CDR1 SGHVS and CDR2 FNYEAQ. CDR3 nucleotide sequence: TGTGCCAGCAGCGAACGGGGTCCGATCGTTCGCGAGCAGTACTTC. Translating it yields CASSERGPIVREQYF.

This clonotype was seen a handful of times. The chain's CDR3 is CASSLDRVRMNTEAFF. Written as DNA, the CDR3 is TGTGCCAGCAGCCTAGACAGGGTGCGCATGAACACTGAAGCTTTCTTT. The chain combines TRBV2 with TRBJ1-1; 7 nucleotides match TRBD1. The CDR3 sequence is 16 residues long. With V trimmed by 6 bases and J by 0 bases, 10 bases remained unmatched. Looked up from germline, CDR1 is SNHLY and CDR2 is FYNNEI.

V is TRBV27 and J is TRBJ2-1; TRBD2 matches 10 bases. Germline CDR1 and CDR2: MNHEY and SMNVEV (reference sequence). The CDR3 length is 17 residues. Unmatched junction bases numbered 10, after V lost 1 base and J lost 7 bases. CDR3 nucleotide sequence: TGTGCCAGCAGTTTATTCAGAGCGGGGGGGCCAAATAATGAGCAGTTCTTC. Amino acids: CASSLFRAGGPNNEQFF.